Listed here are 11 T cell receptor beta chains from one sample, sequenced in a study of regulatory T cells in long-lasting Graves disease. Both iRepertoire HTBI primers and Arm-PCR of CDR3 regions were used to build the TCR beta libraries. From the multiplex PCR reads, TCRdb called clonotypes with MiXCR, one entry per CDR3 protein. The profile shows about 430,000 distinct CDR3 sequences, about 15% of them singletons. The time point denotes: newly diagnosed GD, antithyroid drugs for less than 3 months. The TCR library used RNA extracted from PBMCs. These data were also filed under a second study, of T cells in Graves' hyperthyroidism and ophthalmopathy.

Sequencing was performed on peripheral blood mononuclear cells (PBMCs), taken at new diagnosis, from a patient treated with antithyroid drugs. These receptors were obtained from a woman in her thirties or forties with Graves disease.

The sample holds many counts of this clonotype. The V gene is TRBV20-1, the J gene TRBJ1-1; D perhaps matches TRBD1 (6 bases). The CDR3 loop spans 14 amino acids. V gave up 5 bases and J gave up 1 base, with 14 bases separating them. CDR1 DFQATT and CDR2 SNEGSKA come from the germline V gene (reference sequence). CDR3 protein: CSAFRGQPNTEAFF. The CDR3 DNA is TGCAGTGCTTTTCGAGGACAGCCGAACACTGAAGCTTTCTTT.

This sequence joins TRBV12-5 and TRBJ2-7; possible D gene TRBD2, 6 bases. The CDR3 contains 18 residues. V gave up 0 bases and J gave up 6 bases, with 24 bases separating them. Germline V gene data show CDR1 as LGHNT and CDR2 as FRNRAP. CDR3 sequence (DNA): TGTGCTAGTGGTTTGGTACTTGGAGGGGCTACACATCCCGTCGAGCAGTACTTC. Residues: CASGLVLGGATHPVEQYF.

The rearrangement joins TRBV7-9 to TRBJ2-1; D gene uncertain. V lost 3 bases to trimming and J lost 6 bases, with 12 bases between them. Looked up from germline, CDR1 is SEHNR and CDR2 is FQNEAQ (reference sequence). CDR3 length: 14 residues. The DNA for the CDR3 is TGTGCCAGCAGCTTTAGGGTAGGCTTCAATGAGCAGTTCTTC. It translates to CASSFRVGFNEQFF.

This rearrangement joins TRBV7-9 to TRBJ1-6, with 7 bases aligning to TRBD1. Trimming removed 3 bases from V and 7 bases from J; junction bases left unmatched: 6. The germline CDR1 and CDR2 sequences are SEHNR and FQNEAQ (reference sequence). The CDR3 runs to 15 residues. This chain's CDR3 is CASSFQTGSNSPLHF. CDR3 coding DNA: TGTGCCAGCAGCTTTCAGACAGGGTCGAATTCACCCCTCCACTTT.

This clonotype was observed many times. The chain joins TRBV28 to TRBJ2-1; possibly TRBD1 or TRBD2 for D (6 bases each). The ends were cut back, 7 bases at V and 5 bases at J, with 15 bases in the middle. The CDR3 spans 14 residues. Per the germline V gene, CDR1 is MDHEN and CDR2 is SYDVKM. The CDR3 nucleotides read TGTGCCAGCAATTTGGTAGGGGGGAACAATGAGCAGTTCTTC. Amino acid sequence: CASNLVGGNNEQFF.

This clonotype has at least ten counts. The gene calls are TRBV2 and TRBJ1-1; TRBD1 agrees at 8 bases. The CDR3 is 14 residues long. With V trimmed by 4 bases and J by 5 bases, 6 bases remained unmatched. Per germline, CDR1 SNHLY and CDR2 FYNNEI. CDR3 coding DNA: TGTGCCAGCAGTGCCGACAGGGGAGGGACTGAAGCTTTCTTT. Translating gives CASSADRGGTEAFF.

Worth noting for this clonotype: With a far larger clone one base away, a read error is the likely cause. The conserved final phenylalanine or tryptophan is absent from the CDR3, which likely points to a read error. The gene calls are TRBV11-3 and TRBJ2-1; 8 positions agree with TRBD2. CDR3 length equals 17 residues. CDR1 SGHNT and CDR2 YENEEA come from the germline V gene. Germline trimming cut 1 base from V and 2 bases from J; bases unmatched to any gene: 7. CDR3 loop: CASSLVLAGGPYNEQFL. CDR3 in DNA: TGTGCCAGCAGCTTAGTCCTGGCGGGAGGCCCCTACAATGAGCAGTTCCTC.

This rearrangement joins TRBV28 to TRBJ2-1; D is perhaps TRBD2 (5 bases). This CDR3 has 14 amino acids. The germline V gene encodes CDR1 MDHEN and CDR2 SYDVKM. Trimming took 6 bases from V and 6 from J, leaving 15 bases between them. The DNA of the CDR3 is TGTGCCAGCAGCCTTGCAGGTCGGGGCAATGAGCAGTTCTTC. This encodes CASSLAGRGNEQFF.

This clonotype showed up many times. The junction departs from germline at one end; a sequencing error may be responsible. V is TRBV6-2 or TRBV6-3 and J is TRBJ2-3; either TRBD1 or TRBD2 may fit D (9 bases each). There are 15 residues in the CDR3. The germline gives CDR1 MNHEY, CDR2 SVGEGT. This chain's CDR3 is CASSGTGTSIDTQYF. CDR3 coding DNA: TGTGCCAGCAGTGGGACAGGGACTAGCATAGATACGCAGTATTTT.

In DNA form, the CDR3 reads TGTGCCAGCAGCTTGGATATAGGGCCAGGGGGGGACGAGCAGTACTTC. As protein: CASSLDIGPGGDEQYF. The chain carries TRBV5-4 and TRBJ2-7, with D perhaps TRBD1 or TRBD2 (7 bases each). This CDR3 is 16 amino acids long. Trimming removed 0 bases at V and 5 bases at J, with 18 bases between. Germline CDR1 SGHNT, CDR2 YYREEE (reference sequence).

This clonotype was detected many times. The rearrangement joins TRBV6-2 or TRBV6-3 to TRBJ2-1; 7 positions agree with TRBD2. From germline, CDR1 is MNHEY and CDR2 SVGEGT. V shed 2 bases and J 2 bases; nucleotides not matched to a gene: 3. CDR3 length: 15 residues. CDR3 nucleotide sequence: TGTGCCAGCAGTTACGCGGGAGAGACCTACAATGAGCAGTTCTTC. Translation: CASSYAGETYNEQFF.